Listed below are T cell receptor beta chains from one sample, sequenced in a study of CD8 T cells in ankylosing spondylitis. TCRdb recomputed calls from the 5' RACE reads with MiXCR, one row per CDR3 protein. The table lists about 220,000 distinct CDR3 sequences, roughly 25% of them singletons. Sequencing was performed on blood, either unsorted or a sorted T cell fraction (not recorded which). The receptors here all came from a male donor with ankylosing spondylitis or in good health (not recorded which). CDR3s include the opening cysteine and the closing phenylalanine or tryptophan. D genes are given only for firm matches. Clone size is stated in some rows and not others, as once, few, many or a class when expanded.

v_call	d_call	clone_size	j_call	cdr3_aa	cdr3_nt
TRBV10-3	-	many	TRBJ2-3	CAISEPRGADTQYF	TGTGCCATCAGTGAGCCCAGGGGTGCGGATACGCAGTATTTT
TRBV9	TRBD2	many	TRBJ2-5	CASSVMREGTRETQYF	TGTGCCAGCAGCGTAATGCGGGAGGGGACGAGGGAGACCCAGTACTTC
TRBV5-1	-	many	TRBJ2-7	CASSPDTLGYEQYF	TGCGCCAGCAGCCCAGACACCCTTGGGTACGAGCAGTACTTC
TRBV20-1	TRBD2	few	TRBJ2-5	CSAPGRTSGRVGTQYF	TGCAGTGCTCCTGGCCGGACTAGCGGGAGAGTCGGGACCCAGTACTTC
TRBV12-3/TRBV12-4	-	few	TRBJ2-3	CASSFGQGIFTDTQYF	TGTGCCAGCAGTTTTGGTCAGGGGATCTTCACAGATACGCAGTATTTT
TRBV4-1	-	-	TRBJ1-1	CASSQDSRNAFF	TGCGCCAGCAGCCAAGATTCGCGTAATGCTTTCTTT
TRBV5-1	-	many	TRBJ2-1	CASSITLSYNEQFF	TGCGCCAGCAGTATTACCTTATCCTACAATGAGCAGTTCTTC
TRBV5-1	TRBD2	many	TRBJ2-7	CASRKTSDYEQYF	TGCGCCAGCCGAAAGACTAGCGACTACGAGCAGTACTTC
TRBV7-7	TRBD1	many	TRBJ2-7	CASSPGQGDSYEQYF	TGTGCTAGCAGCCCCGGACAGGGGGACTCCTACGAGCAGTACTTC
TRBV12-3/TRBV12-4	TRBD1	-	TRBJ2-7	CASSLKSQGAGEQYF	TGTGCCAGCAGTTTAAAATCCCAGGGGGCGGGCGAGCAGTACTTC
TRBV2	TRBD1	many	TRBJ2-3	CASSEGARDRATDTQYF	TGTGCCAGCAGTGAAGGGGCTAGGGACAGGGCGACAGATACGCAGTATTTT
TRBV20-1	-	-	TRBJ2-1	CSAAGAIHNEQFF	TGCAGTGCAGCAGGGGCGATTCACAATGAGCAGTTCTTC
TRBV18	-	once	TRBJ1-1	CASSPLISQGSTEAFF	TGTGCCAGCTCACCGCTAATTTCTCAGGGGAGCACTGAAGCTTTCTTT
TRBV6-4	TRBD1	many	TRBJ1-2	CASSLWTGGGGYTF	TGTGCCAGCAGTCTTTGGACAGGCGGGGGAGGCTACACCTTC
TRBV20-1	TRBD1	-	TRBJ2-3	CSASSTGGTDTQYF	TGCAGTGCTAGCTCGACAGGGGGCACAGATACGCAGTATTTT
TRBV20-1	-	many	TRBJ2-5	CSARDWQETQYF	TGCAGTGCTAGAGACTGGCAAGAGACCCAGTACTTC
TRBV5-1	TRBD2	many	TRBJ2-3	CASSLAASGSTDTQYF	TGCGCCAGCAGCTTGGCGGCTAGCGGGAGCACAGATACGCAGTATTTT
TRBV29-1	-	many	TRBJ2-2	CSVADPRLGTGELFF	TGCAGCGTCGCGGACCCCAGGTTGGGCACCGGGGAGCTGTTTTTT
TRBV6-1	-	few	TRBJ2-7	CASRGHNGYEQYF	TGTGCCAGCAGAGGACACAATGGCTACGAGCAGTACTTC
TRBV29-1	-	-	TRBJ2-3	CSVSGSDTQYF	TGCAGCGTTTCTGGGTCGGATACGCAGTATTTT
TRBV9	-	many	TRBJ1-4	CASSVDQNEKLFF	TGTGCCAGCAGCGTAGATCAGAATGAAAAACTGTTTTTT
TRBV20-1	TRBD2	few	TRBJ2-3	CSAREREGLRDTQYF	TGCAGTGCTAGAGAGCGGGAGGGGTTAAGAGATACGCAGTATTTT
TRBV12-3/TRBV12-4	TRBD1	-	TRBJ1-5	CASTLLGTGLYSNQPQHF	TGTGCCAGCACCTTACTGGGGACAGGGCTTTATAGCAATCAGCCCCAGCATTTT
TRBV20-1	-	many	TRBJ1-5	CSALPGASNQPQHF	TGCAGTGCACTCCCGGGGGCGAGCAATCAGCCCCAGCATTTT
TRBV6-1	-	many	TRBJ1-2	CASVRGANYGYTF	TGTGCCAGCGTCCGGGGCGCTAACTATGGCTACACCTTC
TRBV5-1	-	-	TRBJ2-1	CASSRTINEQFF	TGCGCCAGCAGCCGGACGATCAATGAGCAGTTCTTC
TRBV7-8	TRBD1	few	TRBJ2-5	CASSSTGEETQYF	TGTGCCAGCAGCTCCACAGGGGAAGAGACCCAGTACTTC
TRBV20-1	TRBD2	few	TRBJ2-7	CSARRAGALTYEQYF	TGCAGTGCTAGGAGAGCGGGAGCACTAACCTACGAGCAGTACTTC
TRBV7-9	-	many	TRBJ2-7	CASSPTGRSYEQYF	TGTGCCAGCAGCCCGACAGGGAGGTCCTACGAGCAGTACTTC
TRBV9	-	-	TRBJ1-4	CASSPHPQRGEKLFF	TGTGCCAGCAGCCCCCATCCCCAACGAGGTGAAAAACTGTTTTTT
TRBV25-1	-	-	TRBJ1-2	CASSEFPYGYTF	TGTGCCAGCAGTGAATTCCCCTATGGCTACACCTTC
TRBV5-1	-	few	TRBJ2-6	CASSLEWSSGANVLTF	TGCGCCAGCAGCCTAGAATGGAGCTCTGGGGCCAACGTCCTGACTTTC
TRBV29-1	-	many	TRBJ1-1	CSVVLRQNTEAFF	TGCAGCGTTGTACTCAGGCAGAACACTGAAGCTTTCTTT
TRBV7-9	-	-	TRBJ2-7	CASGRGASSLAGQYF	TGTGCCAGCGGACGCGGGGCCAGTTCGTTGGCGGGGCAGTACTTC
TRBV29-1	TRBD1	-	TRBJ2-1	CSVRTGNYNEQFF	TGCAGCGTCCGGACAGGGAACTACAATGAGCAGTTCTTC
TRBV5-6	-	few	TRBJ1-4	CASRLGPGALEKLFF	TGTGCCAGCAGACTGGGGCCAGGTGCTCTTGAAAAACTGTTTTTT
TRBV4-3	-	-	TRBJ1-1	CASSQFFNLADPMNTEAFF	TGCGCCAGCAGCCAATTCTTTAATCTGGCAGATCCTATGAACACTGAAGCTTTCTTT
TRBV4-3	-	-	TRBJ2-3	CASRLGAGGTDTQYF	TGCGCCAGCAGACTGGGGGCAGGGGGCACAGATACGCAGTATTTT
TRBV25-1	-	many	TRBJ2-3	CASSEVSATDTQYF	TGTGCCAGCAGTGAAGTTAGCGCCACAGATACGCAGTATTTT
TRBV29-1	-	many	TRBJ2-5	CSVWSQSGETQYF	TGCAGCGTTTGGTCGCAGAGCGGGGAGACCCAGTACTTC
TRBV12-3/TRBV12-4	-	-	TRBJ2-7	CASSLGWGAYEQYF	TGTGCCAGCAGTCTTGGATGGGGGGCCTACGAGCAGTACTTC
TRBV7-2	-	-	TRBJ2-7	CASRLAYEQYF	TGTGCCAGCAGGCTAGCCTACGAGCAGTACTTC
TRBV20-1	-	-	TRBJ2-1	CSASPWVGNNEQFF	TGCAGTGCTAGTCCTTGGGTAGGGAACAATGAGCAGTTCTTC
TRBV7-2	TRBD1	-	TRBJ2-5	CASSSRGLETQYF	TGTGCCAGCAGCTCCAGGGGGCTGGAGACCCAGTACTTC
TRBV15	-	-	TRBJ2-3	CATSILGGTDTQYF	TGTGCCACCAGCATACTTGGGGGGACAGATACGCAGTATTTT
TRBV6-1	-	many	TRBJ2-3	CASSTPGRKDTQYF	TGTGCCAGCAGTACCCCGGGACGCAAAGATACGCAGTATTTT
TRBV5-1	TRBD2	many	TRBJ2-1	CASGDASGSDEQFF	TGCGCCAGCGGGGATGCTAGCGGGAGCGATGAGCAGTTCTTC
TRBV20-1	-	-	TRBJ2-1	CSARGERNNEQFF	TGCAGTGCTAGAGGGGAGAGAAACAATGAGCAGTTCTTC
TRBV24-1	TRBD1	many	TRBJ1-6	CATSDIPGQDIIYNSPLHF	TGTGCCACCAGTGATATACCGGGACAGGACATCATTTATAATTCACCCCTCCACTTT
TRBV12-3/TRBV12-4	-	many	TRBJ2-3	CASSLAVGARSDTQYF	TGTGCCAGCAGTTTAGCTGTGGGGGCCAGGTCAGATACGCAGTATTTT
TRBV12-3/TRBV12-4	-	few	TRBJ1-5	CASSLQGGGQPQHF	TGTGCCAGCAGTTTACAGGGAGGAGGGCAGCCCCAGCATTTT
TRBV7-2	TRBD2	once	TRBJ2-5	CASNVAGGQETQYF	TGTGCCAGCAACGTAGCGGGAGGACAGGAGACCCAGTACTTC
TRBV15	-	many	TRBJ2-6	CATSRDRGYGANVLTF	TGTGCCACCAGCAGAGATAGAGGTTATGGGGCCAACGTCCTGACTTTC
TRBV5-1	-	once	TRBJ2-1	CASSGLDVSYNEQFF	TGCGCCAGCAGCGGCTTGGACGTTTCCTACAATGAGCAGTTCTTC
TRBV6-1	-	few	TRBJ1-2	CASSRSKDSYGYTF	TGTGCCAGCAGCCGATCTAAAGACAGCTATGGCTACACCTTC